Below, one TCR beta chain is given with its context. Each CDR3 protein is one row after TCRdb ran MiXCR on the 5' RACE reads. The repertoire includes 350,000 to 500,000 distinct CDR3 sequences, 20% to 25% of them detected once, and under 15% sits in the top ten. V lost 7 bases and J 1 base, leaving 15 bases between the germline ends. The CDR3 spans 15 residues. Per the germline V gene, CDR1 is MNHEY and CDR2 is SVGAGI. This sample is drawn from a study of T-cell memory formation after mild COVID-19. This receptor was taken from an adult woman who had mild COVID-19 (a few samples of this study predate the infection). Cell type and time point are not known. Sample: PBMCs or a T cell subset sorted from them (not recorded which). The chain recombines TRBV6-5 with TRBJ2-3; possibly TRBD2 for D (6 bases). The CDR3 DNA reads as TGTGCCAGCAAGTCACGGGAGCTAGGCACAGATACGCAGTATTTT. Translation: CASKSRELGTDTQYF.